The 13 T cell receptor beta chains below all came from one sample that was sequenced in a study of control samples from healthy donors and cancer patients. Using immunoSEQ multiplex PCR, the repertoire was profiled, and TCRdb retains in-frame clones only, with some absent. Of 150,000 to 200,000 clones in the sample, 92% were seen once. Sequenced input: blood. All receptors come from a woman aged 30 to 39 in good health.

The V and J genes are TRBV28 and TRBJ1-1; 7 bases are shared with TRBD1. V lost 1 base, J lost 1 base, and 9 bases stayed unmatched. Germline V lookup: CDR1 MDHEN, CDR2 SYDVKM. This CDR3 spans 17 amino acids. The CDR3 DNA reads TGTGCCAGCAGTTTATATGAACAGGGGTCCGGGAACACTGAAGCTTTCTTT. Amino acids: CASSLYEQGSGNTEAFF.

Comment on this clone: Other nucleotide sequences from this sample produce the same CDR3. The chain has TRBV5-1 and TRBJ2-3, with 11 bases fitting TRBD2. The CDR3 totals 15 residues. Per the germline V gene, CDR1 is SGHRS and CDR2 is YFSETQ. V gave up 5 bases and J gave up 0 bases; unmatched junction bases: 2. Here the CDR3 reads CASRWTSGSTDTQYF. The CDR3 DNA follows: TGCGCCAGCAGGTGGACTAGCGGGAGCACAGATACGCAGTATTTT.

The rearrangement links TRBV29-1 to TRBJ2-1, with TRBD2 matching 7 bases. V shed 6 bases, J shed 8 bases, and the junction held 19 bases outside the gene matches. Looked up from germline, CDR1 is SQVTM and CDR2 is ANQGSEA. The CDR3 totals 16 residues. CDR3 loop: CSVGKGLGEGIDEQFF. The CDR3 DNA is TGCAGCGTCGGAAAGGGGTTGGGGGAGGGCATCGATGAGCAGTTCTTC.

The chain joins TRBV6-6 to TRBJ2-2; D assignment may be TRBD1 or TRBD2 (6 bases each). The CDR3 loop spans 16 amino acids. Germline values: CDR1 MNHNY, CDR2 SVGAGI (reference sequence). Trimming stripped 0 bases from V and 7 bases from J, with 15 bases between. As DNA, the CDR3 is TGTGCCAGCAGTTACTCGGGTTGGGGGGCCGACGGGGAGCTGTTTTTT. Protein product: CASSYSGWGADGELFF.

The chain carries TRBV7-8 and TRBJ1-5; D unclear. CDR1 is SGHVS and CDR2 is FQNEAQ in the germline V gene. Between the trimmed V and J ends, which lost 5 bases and 4 bases, there was a span of 6 bases. The CDR3 runs 12 residues. DNA of the CDR3: TGTGCCAGCAGCCATCAGAATCAGCCCCAGCATTTT. It encodes CASSHQNQPQHF. The variable domain in full, with the rest retrieved from reference TRBV7-8 and TRBJ1-5, is GAGVSQSPRYKVAKRGQDVALRCDPISGHVSLFWYQQALGQGPEFLTYFQNEAQLDKSGLPSDRFFAERPEGSVSTLKIQRTQQEDSAVYLCASSHQNQPQHFGDGTRLSIL.

The chain carries TRBV28 and TRBJ2-7; 7 positions match TRBD1. The CDR3 length is 13 residues. Looked up from germline, CDR1 is MDHEN and CDR2 is SYDVKM. V lost 5 bases and J lost 2; bases outside the gene matches: 3. The CDR3 loop reads CASSLGQPYEQYF. The CDR3, as DNA: TGTGCCAGCAGTCTGGGACAGCCCTACGAGCAGTACTTC.

The CDR3 spells CARRTGPGELFF. CDR3 sequence (DNA): TGTGCCCGTCGGACAGGGCCCGGGGAGCTGTTTTTT. The chain uses TRBV30 and TRBJ2-2, with 8 bases aligning to TRBD1. Germline loops: CDR1 GTSNPN, CDR2 SVGIG (reference sequence). Losses at the gene ends were 8 bases for V and 6 bases for J; bases not matched to a gene: 5. This CDR3 has 12 residues.

The J gene is TRBJ2-7, the V gene TRBV7-6; D is unresolved. This CDR3 has 14 residues. CDR1 is SGHVS, CDR2 FNYEAQ, per germline. The V gene lost 8 bases and the J gene lost 2 bases, with 16 bases spanning the gap. This CDR3 is CASATQAGTYEQYF. CDR3 sequence (DNA): TGTGCCAGCGCCACCCAGGCAGGCACCTACGAGCAGTACTTC.

The gene calls are TRBV27 and TRBJ1-2, with TRBD1 identical over 9 bases. Germline V CDR1 and CDR2: MNHEY, SMNVEV (reference sequence). This CDR3 is 14 amino acids long. The V gene end was trimmed by 6 bases and the J gene end by 4 bases; junction bases not matched to a gene: 6. The CDR3 DNA sequence: TGTGCCAGCAGACCTACAGGGGGCGCCTATGGCTACACCTTC. As protein: CASRPTGGAYGYTF.

This clone came up a few times. CDR3: CASSLLPAPQHF. The CDR3 nucleotides read TGTGCCAGCAGTCTCCTCCCCGCGCCCCAGCATTTT. V is TRBV6-2 or TRBV6-3 and J is TRBJ1-5; D not certain. Germline V CDR1 and CDR2: MNHEY, SVGEGT. This CDR3 has 12 residues. Trimming took off 5 bases at V and 9 bases at J, with 11 bases between the two ends.

This clone was found once. V is TRBV12-3 or TRBV12-4 and J is TRBJ1-2; D might be TRBD1 (5 bases). This CDR3 has 13 residues. The V gene lost 2 bases and the J gene lost 3 bases, with 7 bases spanning the gap. CDR3 amino acids: CASSLIGDYGYTF. CDR3 DNA sequence: TGTGCCAGCAGTTTAATAGGGGACTATGGCTACACCTTC.

This chain joins TRBV6-2 or TRBV6-3 and TRBJ2-7; 10 bases fit TRBD1. V was pared by 2 bases and J by 6 bases, with 7 bases of the junction left unmatched. CDR1 MNHEY and CDR2 SVGEGT come from the germline V gene. CDR3 size: 15 residues. CDR3 loop: CASSYAGTGVGEQYF. In DNA, the CDR3 is TGTGCCAGCAGTTACGCCGGGACAGGGGTGGGCGAGCAGTACTTC.

This rearrangement joins TRBV5-1 to TRBJ2-3; D not resolved. V lost 2 bases to trimming and J lost 2 bases, with 3 bases between them. The CDR3 extends over 12 amino acids. The germline CDR1 and CDR2 sequences are SGHRS and YFSETQ. The CDR3 spells CASSLTTDTQYF. The CDR3 DNA reads as TGCGCCAGCAGCTTAACCACAGATACGCAGTATTTT.